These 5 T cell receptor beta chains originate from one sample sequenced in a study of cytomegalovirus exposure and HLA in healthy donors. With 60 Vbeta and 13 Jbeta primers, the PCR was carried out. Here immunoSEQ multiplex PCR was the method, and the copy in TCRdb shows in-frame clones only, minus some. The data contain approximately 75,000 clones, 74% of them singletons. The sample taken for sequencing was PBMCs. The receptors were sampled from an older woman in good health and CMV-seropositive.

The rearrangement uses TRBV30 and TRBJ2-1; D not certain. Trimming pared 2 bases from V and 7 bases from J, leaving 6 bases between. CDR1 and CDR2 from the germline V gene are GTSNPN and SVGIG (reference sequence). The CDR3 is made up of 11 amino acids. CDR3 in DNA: TGTGCCTGGAGTTTACTAAATGAGCAGTTCTTC. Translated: CAWSLLNEQFF. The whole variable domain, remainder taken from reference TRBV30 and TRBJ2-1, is SQTIHQWPATLVQPVGSPLSLECTVEGTSNPNLYWYRQAAGRGLQLLFYSVGIGQISSEVPQNLSASRPQDRQFILSSKKLLLSDSGFYLCAWSLLNEQFFGPGTRLTVL.

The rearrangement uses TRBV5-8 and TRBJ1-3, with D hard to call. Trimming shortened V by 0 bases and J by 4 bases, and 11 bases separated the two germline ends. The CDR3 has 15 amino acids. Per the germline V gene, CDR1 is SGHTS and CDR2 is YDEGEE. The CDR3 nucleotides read TGTGCCAGCAGCTTGGTCGGCAGAGGGGGAAACACCATATATTTT. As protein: CASSLVGRGGNTIYF.

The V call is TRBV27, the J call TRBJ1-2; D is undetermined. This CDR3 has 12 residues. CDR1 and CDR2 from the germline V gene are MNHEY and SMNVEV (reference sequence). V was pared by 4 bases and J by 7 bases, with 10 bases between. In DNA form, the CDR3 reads TGTGCCAGCAGTTCCTCCCCCTCTGGCTACACCTTC. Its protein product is CASSSSPSGYTF.

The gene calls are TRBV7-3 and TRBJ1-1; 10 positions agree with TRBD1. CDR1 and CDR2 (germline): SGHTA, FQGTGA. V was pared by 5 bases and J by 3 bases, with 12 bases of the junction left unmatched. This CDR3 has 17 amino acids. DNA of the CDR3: TGTGCCAGCAGCCGTTACCCACTAGGGACAGGGGACACTGAAGCTTTCTTT. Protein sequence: CASSRYPLGTGDTEAFF.

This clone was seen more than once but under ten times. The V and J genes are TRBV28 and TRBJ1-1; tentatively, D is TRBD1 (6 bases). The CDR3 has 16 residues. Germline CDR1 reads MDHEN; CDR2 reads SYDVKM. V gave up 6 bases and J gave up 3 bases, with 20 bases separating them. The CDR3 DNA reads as TGTGCCAGCAGGCCCGGGGGGGCATCCTTGTACACTGAAGCTTTCTTT. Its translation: CASRPGGASLYTEAFF.